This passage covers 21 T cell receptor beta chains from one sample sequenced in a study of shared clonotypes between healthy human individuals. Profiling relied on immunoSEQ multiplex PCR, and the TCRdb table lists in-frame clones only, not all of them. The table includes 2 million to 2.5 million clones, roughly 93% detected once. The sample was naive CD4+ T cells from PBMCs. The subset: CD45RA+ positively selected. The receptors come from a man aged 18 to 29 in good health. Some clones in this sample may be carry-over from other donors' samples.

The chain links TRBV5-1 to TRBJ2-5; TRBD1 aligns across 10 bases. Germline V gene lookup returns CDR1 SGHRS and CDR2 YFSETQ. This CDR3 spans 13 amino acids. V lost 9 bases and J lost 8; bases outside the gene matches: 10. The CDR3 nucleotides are TGCGCCACCACCCGGGACAGGGGATACACCCAGTACTTC. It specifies CATTRDRGYTQYF.

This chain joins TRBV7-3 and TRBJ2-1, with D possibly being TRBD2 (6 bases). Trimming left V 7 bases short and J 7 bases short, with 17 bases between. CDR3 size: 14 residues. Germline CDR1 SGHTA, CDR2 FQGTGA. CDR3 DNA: TGTGCCAGCACCCCAGCGGGTAAGGGTAATGAGCAGTTCTTC. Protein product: CASTPAGKGNEQFF.

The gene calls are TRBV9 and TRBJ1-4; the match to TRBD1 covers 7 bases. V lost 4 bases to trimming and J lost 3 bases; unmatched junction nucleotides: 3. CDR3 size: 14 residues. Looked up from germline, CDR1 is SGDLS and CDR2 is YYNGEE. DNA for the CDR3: TGTGCCAGCAGCACCACAGGGGCTAATGAAAAACTGTTTTTT. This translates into CASSTTGANEKLFF.

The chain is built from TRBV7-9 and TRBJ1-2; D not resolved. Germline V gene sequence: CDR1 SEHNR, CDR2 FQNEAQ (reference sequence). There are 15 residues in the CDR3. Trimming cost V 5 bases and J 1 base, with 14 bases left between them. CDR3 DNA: TGTGCCAGCAGCAGGGCCCTTGTAGGTAACTATGGCTACACCTTC. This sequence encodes CASSRALVGNYGYTF.

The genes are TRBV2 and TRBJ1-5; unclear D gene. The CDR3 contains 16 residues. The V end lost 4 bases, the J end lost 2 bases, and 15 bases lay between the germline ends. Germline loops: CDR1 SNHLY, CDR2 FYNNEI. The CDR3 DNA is TGTGCCAGCAGTGGTGGGCCAGCTAGGGGCAATCAGCCCCAGCATTTT. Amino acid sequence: CASSGGPARGNQPQHF.

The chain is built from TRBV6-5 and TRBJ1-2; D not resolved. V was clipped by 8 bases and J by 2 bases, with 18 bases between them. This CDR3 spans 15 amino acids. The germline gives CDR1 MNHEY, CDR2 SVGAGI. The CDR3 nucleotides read TGTGCCAGCCGCGGGCGCCCCGGTGGGAACTATGGCTACACCTTC. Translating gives CASRGRPGGNYGYTF.

CDR3 sequence reads: CASTAGGRGRNEQYF. CDR3 coding DNA: TGTGCCAGCACAGCTGGGGGCAGGGGGCGAAACGAGCAGTACTTC. The rearrangement joins TRBV6-5 to TRBJ2-7; 8 bases match TRBD1. The CDR3 sequence is 15 residues long. V shed 7 bases and J 5 bases; nucleotides not matched to a gene: 13. Germline V gives CDR1 MNHEY, CDR2 SVGAGI.

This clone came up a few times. CDR3 coding DNA: TGTGCCAGCAGCGCAACAGACCAGAACACTGAAGCTTTCTTT. It yields the protein CASSATDQNTEAFF. The chain couples TRBV9 to TRBJ1-1, with D unclear. The CDR3 is made up of 14 amino acids. Germline lookup yields CDR1 SGDLS and CDR2 YYNGEE. Trimming took 3 bases from V and 1 from J, leaving 10 bases between them.

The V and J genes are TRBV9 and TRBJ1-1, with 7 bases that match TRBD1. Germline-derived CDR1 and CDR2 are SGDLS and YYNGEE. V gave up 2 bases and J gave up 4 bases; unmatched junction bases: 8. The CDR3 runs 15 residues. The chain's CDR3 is CASSVTGSEFTEAFF. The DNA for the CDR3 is TGTGCCAGCAGCGTGACAGGGAGCGAGTTCACTGAAGCTTTCTTT.

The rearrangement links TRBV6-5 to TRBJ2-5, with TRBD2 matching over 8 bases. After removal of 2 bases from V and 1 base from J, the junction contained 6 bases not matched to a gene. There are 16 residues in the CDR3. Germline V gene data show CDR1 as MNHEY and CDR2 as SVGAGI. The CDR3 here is CASSYGTRLGQETQYF. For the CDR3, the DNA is TGTGCCAGCAGTTACGGGACTAGATTAGGCCAAGAGACCCAGTACTTC.

The CDR3 is CASSPWGRDNQPQHF. The CDR3 region has the DNA TGTGCCAGCAGTCCCTGGGGTAGGGATAATCAGCCCCAGCATTTT. This chain links TRBV6-1 with TRBJ1-5; D is undetermined. Germline V lookup: CDR1 MNHNS, CDR2 SASEGT. With 5 bases removed from V and 4 bases from J, the gap between germline ends came to 15 bases. The CDR3 has 15 amino acids.

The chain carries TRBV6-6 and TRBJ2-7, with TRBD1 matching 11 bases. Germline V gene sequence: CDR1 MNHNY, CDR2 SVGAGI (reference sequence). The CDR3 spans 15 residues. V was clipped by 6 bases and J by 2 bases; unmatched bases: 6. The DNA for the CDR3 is TGTGCCAGCAGGGAGCCGGGACAGGGGGCCTACGAGCAGTACTTC. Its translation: CASREPGQGAYEQYF.

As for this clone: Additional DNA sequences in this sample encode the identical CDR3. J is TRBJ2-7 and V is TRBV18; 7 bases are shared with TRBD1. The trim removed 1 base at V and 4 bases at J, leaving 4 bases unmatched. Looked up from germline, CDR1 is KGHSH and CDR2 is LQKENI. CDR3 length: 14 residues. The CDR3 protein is CASSPLGTDYEQYF. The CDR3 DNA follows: TGTGCCAGCTCACCACTCGGGACAGATTACGAGCAGTACTTC.

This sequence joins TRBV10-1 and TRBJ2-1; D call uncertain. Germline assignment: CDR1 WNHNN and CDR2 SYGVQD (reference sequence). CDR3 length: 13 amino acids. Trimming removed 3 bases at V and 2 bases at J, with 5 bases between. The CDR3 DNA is TGCGCCAGCAGTGATCCCCCCTACAATGAGCAGTTCTTC. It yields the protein CASSDPPYNEQFF.

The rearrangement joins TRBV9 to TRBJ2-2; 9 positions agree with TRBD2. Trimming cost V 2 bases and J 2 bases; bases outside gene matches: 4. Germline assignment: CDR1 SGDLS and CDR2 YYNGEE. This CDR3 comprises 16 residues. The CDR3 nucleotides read TGTGCCAGCAGCGTTTCTAGCGGGGTCAACACCGGGGAGCTGTTTTTT. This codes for CASSVSSGVNTGELFF.

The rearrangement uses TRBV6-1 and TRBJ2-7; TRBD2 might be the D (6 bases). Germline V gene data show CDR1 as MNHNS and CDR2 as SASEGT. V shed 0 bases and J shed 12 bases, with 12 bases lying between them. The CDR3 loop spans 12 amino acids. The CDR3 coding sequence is TGTGCCAGCAGTGAAGCTAGCGGTAGTCGGTACTTC. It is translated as CASSEASGSRYF.

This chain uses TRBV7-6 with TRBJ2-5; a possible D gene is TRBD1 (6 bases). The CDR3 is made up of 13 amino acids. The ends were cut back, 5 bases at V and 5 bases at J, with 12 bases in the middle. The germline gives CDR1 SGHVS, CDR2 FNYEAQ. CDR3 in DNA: TGTGCCAGCAGCCTTCAGGGGAGCGAGACCCAGTACTTC. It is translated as CASSLQGSETQYF. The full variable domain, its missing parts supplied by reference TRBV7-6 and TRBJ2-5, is GAGVSQSPRYKVTKRGQDVALRCDPISGHVSLYWYRQALGQGPEFLTYFNYEAQQDKSGLPNDRFSAERPEGSISTLTIQRTEQRDSAMYRCASSLQGSETQYFGPGTRLLVL.

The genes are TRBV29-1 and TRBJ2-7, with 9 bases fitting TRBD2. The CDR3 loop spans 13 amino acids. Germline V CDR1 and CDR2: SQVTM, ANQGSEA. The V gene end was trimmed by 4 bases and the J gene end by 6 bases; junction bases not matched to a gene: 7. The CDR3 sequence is CSVGAGGPIEQYF. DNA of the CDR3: TGCAGCGTTGGTGCGGGAGGGCCGATCGAGCAGTACTTC.

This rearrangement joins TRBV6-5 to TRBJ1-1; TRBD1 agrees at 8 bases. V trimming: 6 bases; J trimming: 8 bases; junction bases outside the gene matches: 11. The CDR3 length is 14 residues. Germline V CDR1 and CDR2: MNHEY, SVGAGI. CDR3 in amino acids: CASRGQDGVREAFF. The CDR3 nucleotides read TGTGCCAGCAGGGGACAGGACGGAGTCCGAGAAGCTTTCTTT.

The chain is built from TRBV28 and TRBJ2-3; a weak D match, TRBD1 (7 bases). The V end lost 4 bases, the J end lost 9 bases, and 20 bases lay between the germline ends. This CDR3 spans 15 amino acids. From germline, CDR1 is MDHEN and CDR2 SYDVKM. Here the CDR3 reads CASSYPGWAGGTQYF. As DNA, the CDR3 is TGTGCCAGCAGTTACCCGGGGTGGGCAGGGGGGACGCAGTATTTT.

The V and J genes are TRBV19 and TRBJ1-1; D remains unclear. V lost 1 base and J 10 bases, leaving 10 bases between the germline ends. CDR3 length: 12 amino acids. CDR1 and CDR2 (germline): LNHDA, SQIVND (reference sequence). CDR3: CASSIAWGSAFF. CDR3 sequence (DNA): TGTGCCAGTAGTATAGCTTGGGGTTCAGCTTTCTTT. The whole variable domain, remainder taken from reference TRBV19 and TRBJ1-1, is DGGITQSPKYLFRKEGQNVTLSCEQNLNHDAMYWYRQDPGQGLRLIYYSQIVNDFQKGDIAEGYSVSREKKESFPLTVTSAQKNPTAFYLCASSIAWGSAFFGQGTRLTVV.